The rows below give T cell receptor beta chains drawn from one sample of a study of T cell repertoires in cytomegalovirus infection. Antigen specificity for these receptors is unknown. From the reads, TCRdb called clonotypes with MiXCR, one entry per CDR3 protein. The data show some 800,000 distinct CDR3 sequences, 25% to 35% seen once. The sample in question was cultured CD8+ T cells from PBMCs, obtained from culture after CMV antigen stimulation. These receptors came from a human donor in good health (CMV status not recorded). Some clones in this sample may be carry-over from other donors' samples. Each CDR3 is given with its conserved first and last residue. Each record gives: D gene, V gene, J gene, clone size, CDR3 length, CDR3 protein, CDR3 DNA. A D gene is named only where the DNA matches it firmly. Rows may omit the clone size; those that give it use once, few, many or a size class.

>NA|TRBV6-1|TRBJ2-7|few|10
CASSANEQYF
TGTGCCAGCAGTGCGAACGAGCAGTACTTC
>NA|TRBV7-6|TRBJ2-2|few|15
CASSLADPDPGELFF
TGTGCCAGCAGCTTAGCCGACCCAGATCCCGGGGAGCTGTTTTTT
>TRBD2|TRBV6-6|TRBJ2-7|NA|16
CASSAQGEGPSYEQYF
TGTGCCAGCAGTGCCCAAGGGGAGGGGCCCTCCTACGAGCAGTACTTC
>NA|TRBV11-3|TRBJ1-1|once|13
CASSLYFGTEAFF
TGTGCCAGCAGCCTTTACTTCGGCACTGAAGCTTTCTTT
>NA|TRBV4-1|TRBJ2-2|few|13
CASSQERKGELFF
TGCGCCAGCAGCCAAGAGAGAAAAGGGGAGCTGTTTTTT
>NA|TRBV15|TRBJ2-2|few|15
CATSRGRQTTGELFF
TGTGCCACCAGCAGGGGAAGGCAGACCACCGGGGAGCTGTTTTTT
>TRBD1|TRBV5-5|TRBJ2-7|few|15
CASSDPGTDPFEQYF
TGTGCCAGCAGTGACCCCGGGACAGACCCTTTTGAGCAGTACTTC
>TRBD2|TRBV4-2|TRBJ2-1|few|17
CASSQGLAVSSYNEQFF
TGTGCCAGCAGCCAAGGACTAGCGGTGAGCTCCTACAATGAGCAGTTCTTC
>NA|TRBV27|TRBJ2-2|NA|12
CASSFLTGELFF
TGTGCCAGCAGTTTCCTTACTGGGGAGCTGTTTTTT
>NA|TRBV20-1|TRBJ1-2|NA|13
CSAFPSRASGYTF
TGCAGTGCATTCCCGTCCAGGGCCTCAGGCTACACCTTC
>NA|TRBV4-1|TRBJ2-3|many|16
CASSQEGGSGTDTQYF
TGCGCCAGCAGCCAAGAGGGTGGGAGTGGCACAGATACGCAGTATTTT
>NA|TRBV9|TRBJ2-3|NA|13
CASSVGRTDTQYF
TGTGCCAGCAGCGTAGGTCGCACAGATACGCAGTATTTT
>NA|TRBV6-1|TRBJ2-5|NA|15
CASSATSSIGETQYF
TGTGCCAGCAGTGCCACTAGCTCTATCGGGGAGACCCAGTACTTC
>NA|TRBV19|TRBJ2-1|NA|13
CASSPARVHEQFF
TGTGCCAGTAGTCCCGCCAGGGTCCATGAGCAGTTCTTC
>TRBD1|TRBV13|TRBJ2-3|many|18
CASSPRDRESYSTDTQYF
TGTGCCAGCAGCCCAAGGGACAGAGAGTCTTACAGCACAGATACGCAGTATTTT
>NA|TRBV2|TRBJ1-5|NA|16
CASSEAYGAGLQPQHF
TGTGCCAGCAGTGAAGCTTATGGGGCAGGGCTTCAGCCCCAGCATTTT
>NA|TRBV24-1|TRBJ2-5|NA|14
CATSDKQKKETQYF
TGTGCCACCAGTGATAAACAGAAAAAAGAGACCCAGTACTTC
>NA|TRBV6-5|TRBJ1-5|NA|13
CASTHGSNQPQHF
TGTGCCAGCACCCATGGGAGCAATCAGCCCCAGCATTTT
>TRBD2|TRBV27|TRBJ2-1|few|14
CASSRTSARNEQFF
TGTGCCAGCAGCCGGACTAGCGCTAGAAATGAGCAGTTCTTC
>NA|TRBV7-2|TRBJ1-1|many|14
CASSLLNMNTEAFF
TGTGCCAGCAGCTTACTAAATATGAACACTGAAGCTTTCTTT
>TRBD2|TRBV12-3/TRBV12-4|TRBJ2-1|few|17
CASSSPWTSGEVNEQFF
TGTGCCAGCAGTTCCCCCTGGACTAGCGGGGAGGTGAATGAGCAGTTCTTC
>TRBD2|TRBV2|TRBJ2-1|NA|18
CASSEIPELAGVRDEQFF
TGTGCCAGCAGTGAAATCCCCGAACTAGCGGGGGTTCGCGATGAGCAGTTCTTC
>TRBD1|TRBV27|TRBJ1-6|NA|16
CASSRTGGYYNSPLHF
TGTGCCAGCAGTCGGACAGGGGGTTACTATAATTCACCCCTCCACTTT
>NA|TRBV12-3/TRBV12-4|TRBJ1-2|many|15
CASSLEGGQGMGYTF
TGTGCCAGCAGTTTAGAGGGCGGTCAGGGGATGGGCTACACCTTC
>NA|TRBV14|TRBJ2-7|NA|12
CASSFLPHEQYF
TGTGCCAGCAGCTTCCTTCCGCACGAGCAGTACTTC
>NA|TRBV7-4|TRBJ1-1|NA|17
CASSPVSVSLGNTEAFF
TGTGCCAGCAGCCCGGTTTCGGTGTCCCTCGGGAACACTGAAGCTTTCTTT
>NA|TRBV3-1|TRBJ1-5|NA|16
CASSQERWGSNQPQHF
TGTGCCAGCAGCCAAGAAAGGTGGGGAAGCAATCAGCCCCAGCATTTT